This T cell receptor (beta chain) was sequenced during a study of blood T cell repertoires in COVID-19. The CDR3 totals 13 residues. Trimming took 6 bases from V and 8 from J; bases not matched to a gene: 4. Seattle patients were enrolled during active infection and followed longitudinally. How the authors handled the data: Using reference gene primer amplification, nucleated cell counts were estimated. Only in-frame clones appear in the TCRdb table, and some are missing; sequencing was by immunoSEQ multiplex PCR. The DNA gave D and trimming, while V, J and clone size come from that table. The data hold around 400,000 clones, with 80% to 90% observed a single time.

The chain uses TRBV12-3 or TRBV12-4 and TRBJ1-1, with 12 bases matching TRBD1. The sequence was collected from a woman between 55 and 75 years old with COVID-19, enrolled during active disease. Sequenced: peripheral blood. The CDR3 DNA reads TGTGCCAGCAGCCGGGACAGGGGGCTAGAAGCTTTCTTT. Translation: CASSRDRGLEAFF.